The entry below describes one T cell receptor (beta chain). This entry comes from a study of cytomegalovirus exposure and HLA in healthy donors. CDR1 SGHNT and CDR2 YYREEE come from the germline V gene (reference sequence). This CDR3 spans 14 amino acids. After removal of 4 bases from V and 6 bases from J, the junction contained 5 bases not matched to a gene. Generated by immunoSEQ multiplex PCR, the TCRdb table keeps only in-frame clones and is missing some. In the table there are more than 300,000 clones, just over 85% of which are singletons. The clonotype was recovered from a young woman in good health and CMV-seronegative. This rearrangement joins TRBV5-4 to TRBJ1-5, with TRBD1 matching over 9 bases. Sequenced: PBMCs. The CDR3: CASSTQGAAQPQHF. Here the CDR3 DNA reads TGTGCCAGCAGCACACAGGGGGCGGCTCAGCCCCAGCATTTT.